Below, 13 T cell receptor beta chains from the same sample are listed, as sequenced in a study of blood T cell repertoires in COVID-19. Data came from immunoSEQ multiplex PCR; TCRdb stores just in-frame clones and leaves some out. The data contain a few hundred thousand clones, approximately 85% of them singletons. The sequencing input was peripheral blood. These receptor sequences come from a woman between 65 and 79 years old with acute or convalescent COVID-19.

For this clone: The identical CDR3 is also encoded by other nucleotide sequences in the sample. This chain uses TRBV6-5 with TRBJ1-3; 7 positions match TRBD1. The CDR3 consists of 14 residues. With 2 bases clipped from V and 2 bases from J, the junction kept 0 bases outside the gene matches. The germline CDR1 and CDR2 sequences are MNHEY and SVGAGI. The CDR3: CASSYRGPGNTIYF. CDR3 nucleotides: TGTGCCAGCAGTTACAGGGGGCCTGGAAACACCATATATTTT.

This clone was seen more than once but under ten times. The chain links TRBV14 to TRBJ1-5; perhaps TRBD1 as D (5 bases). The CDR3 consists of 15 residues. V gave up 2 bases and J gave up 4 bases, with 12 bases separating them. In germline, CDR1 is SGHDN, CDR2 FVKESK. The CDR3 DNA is TGTGCCAGCAGCCAATGGCAGGGCAGGAATCAGCCCCAGCATTTT. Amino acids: CASSQWQGRNQPQHF. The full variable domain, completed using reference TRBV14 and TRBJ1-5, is EAGVTQFPSHSVIEKGQTVTLRCDPISGHDNLYWYRRVMGKEIKFLLHFVKESKQDESGMPNNRFLAERTGGTYSTLKVQPAELEDSGVYFCASSQWQGRNQPQHFGDGTRLSIL.

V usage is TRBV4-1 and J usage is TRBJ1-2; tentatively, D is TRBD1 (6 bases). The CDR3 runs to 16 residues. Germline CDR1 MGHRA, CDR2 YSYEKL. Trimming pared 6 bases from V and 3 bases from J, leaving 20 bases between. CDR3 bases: TGCGCCAGCAGTCCACAGGGTAATGAGAGGTACTATGGCTACACCTTC. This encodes CASSPQGNERYYGYTF.

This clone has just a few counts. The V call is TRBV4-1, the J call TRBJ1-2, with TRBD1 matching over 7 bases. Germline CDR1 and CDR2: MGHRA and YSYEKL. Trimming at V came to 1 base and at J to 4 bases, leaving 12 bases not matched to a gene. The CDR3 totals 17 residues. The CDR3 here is CASSQAPQDRHGYGYTF. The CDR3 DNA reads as TGCGCCAGCAGCCAAGCTCCGCAGGACAGGCATGGCTATGGCTACACCTTC.

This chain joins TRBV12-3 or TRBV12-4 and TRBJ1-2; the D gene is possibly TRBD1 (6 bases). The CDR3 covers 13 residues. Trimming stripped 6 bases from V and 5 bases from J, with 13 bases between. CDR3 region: CASRLDSSYGYTF. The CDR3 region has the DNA TGTGCCAGCAGATTGGACAGTTCATATGGCTACACCTTC.

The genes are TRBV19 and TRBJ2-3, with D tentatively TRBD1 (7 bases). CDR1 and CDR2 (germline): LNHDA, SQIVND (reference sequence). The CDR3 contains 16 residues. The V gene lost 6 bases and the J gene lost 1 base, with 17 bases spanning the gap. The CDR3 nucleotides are TGTGCCAGTAGACCGGAGGGGGCCGAGGGCACAGATACGCAGTATTTT. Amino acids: CASRPEGAEGTDTQYF. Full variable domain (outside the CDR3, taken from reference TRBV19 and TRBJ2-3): DGGITQSPKYLFRKEGQNVTLSCEQNLNHDAMYWYRQDPGQGLRLIYYSQIVNDFQKGDIAEGYSVSREKKESFPLTVTSAQKNPTAFYLCASRPEGAEGTDTQYFGPGTRLTVL.

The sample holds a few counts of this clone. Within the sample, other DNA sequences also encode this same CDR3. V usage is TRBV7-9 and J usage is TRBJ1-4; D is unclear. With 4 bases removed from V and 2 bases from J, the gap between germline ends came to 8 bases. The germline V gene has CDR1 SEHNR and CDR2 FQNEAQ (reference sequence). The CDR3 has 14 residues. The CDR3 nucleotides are TGTGCCAGCAGCTCGAGGGCTACTAATGAAAAACTGTTTTTT. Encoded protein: CASSSRATNEKLFF.

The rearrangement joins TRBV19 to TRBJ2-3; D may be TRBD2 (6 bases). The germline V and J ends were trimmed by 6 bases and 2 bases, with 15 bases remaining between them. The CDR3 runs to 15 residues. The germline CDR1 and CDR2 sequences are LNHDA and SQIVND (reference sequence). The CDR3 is CASRAPGLLTDTQYF. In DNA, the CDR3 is TGTGCCAGTAGAGCTCCGGGACTTCTCACAGATACGCAGTATTTT. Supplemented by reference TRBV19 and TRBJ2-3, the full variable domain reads DGGITQSPKYLFRKEGQNVTLSCEQNLNHDAMYWYRQDPGQGLRLIYYSQIVNDFQKGDIAEGYSVSREKKESFPLTVTSAQKNPTAFYLCASRAPGLLTDTQYFGPGTRLTVL.

CDR3 loop: CASRLDGGRNYGYTF. DNA of the CDR3: TGTGCAAGTCGCTTAGACGGGGGAAGAAACTATGGCTACACCTTC. The chain has TRBV12-2 and TRBJ1-2. TRBV12-2 is marked as a pseudogene. The CDR3 length is 15 residues.

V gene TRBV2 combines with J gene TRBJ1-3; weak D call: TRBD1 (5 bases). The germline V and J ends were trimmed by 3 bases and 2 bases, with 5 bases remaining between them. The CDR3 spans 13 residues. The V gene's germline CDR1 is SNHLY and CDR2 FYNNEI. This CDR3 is CASSEGPGNTIYF. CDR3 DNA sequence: TGTGCCAGCAGTGAGGGGCCTGGAAACACCATATATTTT.

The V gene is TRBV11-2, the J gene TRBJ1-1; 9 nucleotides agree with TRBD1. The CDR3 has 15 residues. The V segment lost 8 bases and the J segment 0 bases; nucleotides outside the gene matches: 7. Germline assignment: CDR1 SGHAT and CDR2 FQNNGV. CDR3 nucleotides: TGTGCCAGCCTCGGGACAGGGCCCATGAACACTGAAGCTTTCTTT. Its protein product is CASLGTGPMNTEAFF.

CDR3 in DNA: TGCGCCAGCAGCTCGGGGGGATCGGCTGAAGCTTTCTTT. Translation: CASSSGGSAEAFF. The chain has TRBV5-1 and TRBJ1-1; maybe TRBD1 (5 bases). CDR1 is SGHRS and CDR2 is YFSETQ in the germline V gene. The CDR3 is 13 amino acids. V was trimmed by 3 bases and J by 6 bases, leaving 12 bases between them.

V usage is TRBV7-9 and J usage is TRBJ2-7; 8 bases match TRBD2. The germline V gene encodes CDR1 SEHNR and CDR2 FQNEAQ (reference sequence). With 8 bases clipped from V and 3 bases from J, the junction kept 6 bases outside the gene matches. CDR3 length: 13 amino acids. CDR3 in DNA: TGTGCCAGCGGCCTTCGGGGGGGCTACGAGCAGTACTTC. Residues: CASGLRGGYEQYF.